The clone carrying this T cell receptor beta chain was seen a handful of times. Antigen unknown. The data were obtained in a study of T cell repertoires in cytomegalovirus infection. The overall study: Peptides in the study included HLA-C-restricted and HLA-B-restricted CMV epitopes. Carrying CMV and the relevant HLA type showed in public TCR beta signatures. Regarding the study as a whole: Within the response measured ex vivo, HLA-C-restricted CMV-specific TCR beta clonotypes were dominant.

MiXCR, run by TCRdb on the reads, gives a single entry per CDR3 protein. The sample has roughly 730,000 distinct CDR3 sequences; roughly 33% are singletons. The V segment lost 3 bases and the J segment 5 bases; nucleotides outside the gene matches: 16. This CDR3 region has 17 residues. Germline lookup yields CDR1 SGHTA and CDR2 FQGNSA. This receptor was obtained from a human donor in good health (CMV status not recorded). Some clones in this sample may be carry-over from other donors' samples. The rearrangement links TRBV7-2 to TRBJ2-7; the match to TRBD1 covers 7 bases. The sequenced sample was cultured PBMCs, obtained from culture after CMV antigen stimulation. CDR3 bases: TGTGCCAGCAGCTTCAAGACACAGGGGCCCCTATTCCACGAGCAGTACTTC. This encodes CASSFKTQGPLFHEQYF.